This TCR beta chain was identified in a study of monozygotic twins with inflammatory bowel disease. Through template switching, UMIs that included a 6-nucleotide sample barcode were added. Two nested PCRs, of roughly 17 and 9 cycles, processed TCRalpha and TCRbeta cDNA. Reanalyzing the 5' RACE reads, TCRdb keeps one entry per CDR3 protein, without DNA. Its clone listing holds 160,000 or so distinct CDR3 sequences. In germline, CDR1 is LGHNA, CDR2 YSLEER. The CDR3 is made up of 15 amino acids. Blood samples measuring approximately 2.4 ml were taken per donor. Findings of the study overall: Ultimately, a single strong signal or clonotype associated with IBD was not supported.

On this clonotype: Its antigen is unknown.

The sample consisted of blood. The TCR comes from a human donor with ulcerative colitis or Crohn's disease, or a healthy co-twin of an affected twin (not recorded which). The chain joins TRBV4-3 to TRBJ2-1; the D call from TCRdb, TRBD2, cannot be confirmed without DNA. The chain's CDR3 is CASSQVAGGENEQFF.